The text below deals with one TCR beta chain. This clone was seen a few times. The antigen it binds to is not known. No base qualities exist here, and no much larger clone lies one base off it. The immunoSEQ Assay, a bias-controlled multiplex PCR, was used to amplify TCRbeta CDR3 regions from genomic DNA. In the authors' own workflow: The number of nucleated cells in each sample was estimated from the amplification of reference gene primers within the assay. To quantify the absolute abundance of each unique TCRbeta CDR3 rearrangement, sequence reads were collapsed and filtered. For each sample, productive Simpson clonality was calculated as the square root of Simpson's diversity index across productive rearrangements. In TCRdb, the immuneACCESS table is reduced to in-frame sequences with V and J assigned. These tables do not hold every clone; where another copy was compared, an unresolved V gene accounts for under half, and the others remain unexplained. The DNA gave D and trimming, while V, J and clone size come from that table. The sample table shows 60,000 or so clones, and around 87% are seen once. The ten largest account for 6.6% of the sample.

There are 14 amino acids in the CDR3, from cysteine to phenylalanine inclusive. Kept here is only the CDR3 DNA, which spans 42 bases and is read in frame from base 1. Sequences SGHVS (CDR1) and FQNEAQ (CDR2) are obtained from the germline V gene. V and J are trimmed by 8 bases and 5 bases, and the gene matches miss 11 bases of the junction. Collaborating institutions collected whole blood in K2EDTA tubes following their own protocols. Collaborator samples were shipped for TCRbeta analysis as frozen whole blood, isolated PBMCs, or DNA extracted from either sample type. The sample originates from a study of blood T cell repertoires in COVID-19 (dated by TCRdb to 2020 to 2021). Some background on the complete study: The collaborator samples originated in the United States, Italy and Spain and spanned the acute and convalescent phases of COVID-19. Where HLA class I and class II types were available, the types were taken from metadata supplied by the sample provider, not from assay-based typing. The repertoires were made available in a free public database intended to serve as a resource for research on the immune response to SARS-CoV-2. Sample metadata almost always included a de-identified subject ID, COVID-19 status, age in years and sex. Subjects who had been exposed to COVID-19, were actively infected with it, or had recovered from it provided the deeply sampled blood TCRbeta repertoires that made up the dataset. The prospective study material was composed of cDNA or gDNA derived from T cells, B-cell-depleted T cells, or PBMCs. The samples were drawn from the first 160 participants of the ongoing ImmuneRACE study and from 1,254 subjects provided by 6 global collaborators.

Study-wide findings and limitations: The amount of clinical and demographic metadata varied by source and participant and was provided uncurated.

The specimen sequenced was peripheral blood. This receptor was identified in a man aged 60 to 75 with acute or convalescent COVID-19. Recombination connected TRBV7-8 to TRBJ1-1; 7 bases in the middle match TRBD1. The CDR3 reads CASSKTGVGTEAFF. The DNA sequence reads TGTGCCAGCTCGAAAACAGGGGTGGGAACTGAAGCTTTCTTT.